The 10 T cell receptor beta chains in this list originate from one sample, sequenced in a study of CD8 T cells in Susac syndrome. The authors reverse transcribed roughly 0.5 to 1 ug RNA with random hexamers. Each CDR3 protein is one row after TCRdb ran MiXCR on the immunoSEQ multiplex PCR reads. The sample carries 400,000 or so distinct CDR3 sequences, 75% to 90% recorded once. Sequenced input: CD8+ T cells from PBMCs. Source of these receptors: a human donor with multiple sclerosis.

This rearrangement joins TRBV29-1 to TRBJ2-3; perhaps TRBD1 as D (5 bases). The length of the CDR3 is 14 residues. Deletions cut 3 bases from V and 4 bases from J, with 14 bases between. Germline CDR1 and CDR2: SQVTM and ANQGSEA. CDR3 DNA sequence: TGCAGCGTTGAGGGTGTAGGGGAAGCAGATACGCAGTATTTT. Its protein product is CSVEGVGEADTQYF.

The gene calls are TRBV27 and TRBJ1-2; perhaps TRBD1 as D (6 bases). The CDR3 contains 14 residues. Germline V gene lookup returns CDR1 MNHEY and CDR2 SMNVEV (reference sequence). Trimming left V 3 bases short and J 7 bases short, with 15 bases between. The CDR3 coding sequence is TGTGCCAGCAGTTTCGTCGACAGGCAGGGTGGCTACACCTTC. Protein: CASSFVDRQGGYTF.

The rearrangement links TRBV28 to TRBJ2-2; no definite D call. CDR3 length equals 15 residues. V was pared by 3 bases and J by 0 bases, with 8 bases between. Per the germline V gene, CDR1 is MDHEN and CDR2 is SYDVKM. CDR3 in DNA: TGTGCCAGCAGTTTTCCGGCAGCGAACACCGGGGAGCTGTTTTTT. Translating it yields CASSFPAANTGELFF.

The genes are TRBV27 and TRBJ2-3; the D gene could be TRBD1 or TRBD2 (7 bases each). Germline CDR1 and CDR2: MNHEY and SMNVEV (reference sequence). Trimming took 6 bases from V and 8 from J, leaving 15 bases between them. The length of the CDR3 is 13 residues. CDR3 DNA: TGTGCCAGCAGGGGAGGGGGCGCAGGTACGCAGTATTTT. This encodes CASRGGGAGTQYF.

This clonotype was seen a few times. V is TRBV2 and J is TRBJ2-1; 9 nucleotides agree with TRBD2. This CDR3 has 14 amino acids. The J segment lost 6 bases and the V segment lost 8 bases, leaving 8 bases of the junction unmatched. Germline CDR1 reads SNHLY; CDR2 reads FYNNEI. As DNA, the CDR3 is TGTGCCAGCCGGGGGCGGGAGGGCGGCAATGAGCAGTTCTTC. Translating gives CASRGREGGNEQFF.

This chain links TRBV5-1 with TRBJ2-1, with a tentative D call TRBD2 (7 bases). V lost 1 base and J lost 4, with 21 bases in between. The CDR3 extends over 18 amino acids. CDR1 and CDR2 (germline): SGHRS, YFSETQ. CDR3 sequence: CASSLFWGGAHPYNEQFF. CDR3 nucleotide sequence: TGCGCCAGCAGCTTGTTTTGGGGGGGGGCCCACCCTTACAATGAGCAGTTCTTC.

This clonotype was counted only a few times. The gene calls are TRBV4-1 and TRBJ1-5; no clear D. CDR1 and CDR2 from the germline V gene are MGHRA and YSYEKL. The ends were cut back, 1 base at V and 0 bases at J, with 10 bases in the middle. This CDR3 region has 16 residues. CDR3 region: CASSQGRGYSNQPQHF. CDR3 DNA: TGCGCCAGCAGCCAAGGTCGGGGTTATAGCAATCAGCCCCAGCATTTT.

V usage is TRBV5-4 and J usage is TRBJ2-7; TRBD2 is a possible D gene (6 bases). The CDR3 is made up of 16 amino acids. Germline CDR1 reads SGHNT; CDR2 reads YYREEE (reference sequence). Trimming took off 2 bases at V and 3 bases at J, with 18 bases between the two ends. This CDR3 is CASSFNSAGRSYEQYF. CDR3 nucleotide sequence: TGTGCCAGCAGCTTTAATTCGGCAGGGAGGAGCTACGAGCAGTACTTC. Variable domain in full (rest from reference TRBV5-4 and TRBJ2-7): ETGVTQSPTHLIKTRGQQVTLRCSSQSGHNTVSWYQQALGQGPQFIFQYYREEENGRGNFPPRFSGLQFPNYSSELNVNALELDDSALYLCASSFNSAGRSYEQYFGPGTRLTVT.

The chain recombines TRBV12-3 or TRBV12-4 with TRBJ1-6; D might be TRBD1 (5 bases). Trimming pared 2 bases from V and 6 bases from J, leaving 14 bases between. The CDR3 runs to 16 residues. CDR3 region: CASSLRGVQANSPLHF. As DNA, the CDR3 is TGTGCCAGCAGTTTAAGGGGCGTTCAGGCTAATTCACCCCTCCACTTT.

This clonotype was observed a few times. V usage is TRBV5-5 and J usage is TRBJ1-1; D is ambiguous. V was pared by 0 bases and J by 8 bases, with 11 bases between. This CDR3 has 13 residues. Germline values: CDR1 SGHKS, CDR2 YYEKEE (reference sequence). CDR3 loop: CASSLEGNPEAFF. The CDR3 DNA reads TGTGCCAGCAGCTTGGAAGGAAACCCCGAAGCTTTCTTT. The variable domain in full, completed from reference TRBV5-5 and TRBJ1-1, reads DAGVTQSPTHLIKTRGQQVTLRCSPISGHKSVSWYQQVLGQGPQFIFQYYEKEERGRGNFPDRFSARQFPNYSSELNVNALLLGDSALYLCASSLEGNPEAFFGQGTRLTVV.